This T cell receptor (beta chain) was obtained from a study of human T cells and chemical hapten exposure. Across the whole study: Upper inner arm skin measuring around 2 cm by around 2 cm received 2% DPC for sensitization. Epicutaneous patch tests delivered 0.01% DPC to the upper back, with evaluation at 6 days. Patients were mainly female, each with alopecia areata, totalis or universalis. The variation in per-sample TCR yields arose mainly from small differences in pooled library volumes.

Time point here: patch test 1, 2 weeks after DPC sensitization. Treatment specified: therapeutic diphenylcyclopropenone sensitization with weekly scalp DPC. In this sample, this clonotype turned up a few times. TCRdb fed the RACE reads into MiXCR, producing one record per CDR3 protein. The data show about 80,000 distinct CDR3 sequences, 10% seen once. CDR1 and CDR2 (germline): SGHAT, FQNNGV. This CDR3 comprises 16 residues. V was shortened by 1 base and J by 5 bases, with 14 bases between the two germline ends. This rearrangement joins TRBV11-2 to TRBJ2-2, with a possible D match to TRBD1 (6 bases). The sequencing used whole blood, collected in connection with sensitization to the hapten diphenylcyclopropenone (DPC). This clonotype was obtained from a woman between 45 and 65 years old with alopecia areata. Some clones in this sample may be carry-over from other donors' samples. The chain's CDR3 is CASSLGRQGRTGELFF. CDR3 sequence (DNA): TGTGCCAGCAGCTTAGGTCGGCAGGGGCGAACCGGGGAGCTGTTTTTT.